The next 30 T cell receptor beta chains were all read from a single sample in a study of T cell repertoires in cytomegalovirus infection. From the reads, TCRdb called clonotypes with MiXCR, one entry per CDR3 protein. The sample shows about 37,000 distinct CDR3 sequences, 40% to 65% of them seen only once. Their antigens remain unidentified. The material was CD8+ T cells from cultured PBMCs, obtained from culture after CMV antigen stimulation. The source of these receptors is a human donor in good health (CMV status not recorded). Some clones in this sample may be carry-over from other donors' samples.

This chain joins TRBV7-8 and TRBJ2-5; D remains unclear. Trimming removed 5 bases from V and 2 bases from J, with 15 bases in between. Germline V lookup: CDR1 SGHVS, CDR2 FQNEAQ. The CDR3 spans 15 residues. The CDR3 protein is CASSREVAAQETQYF. In nucleotides, the CDR3 is TGTGCCAGCAGCCGAGAGGTGGCTGCACAAGAGACCCAGTACTTC.

The gene calls are TRBV5-1 and TRBJ1-4; no firm D call. The germline V gene has CDR1 SGHRS and CDR2 YFSETQ. V was trimmed by 4 bases and J by 8 bases, leaving 21 bases between them. The CDR3 totals 16 residues. For the CDR3, the DNA is TGCGCCAGCAGCCCTTCAGAAGTAGGGAGGAAAGAAAAACTGTTTTTT. The encoded protein is CASSPSEVGRKEKLFF.

The chain employs TRBV12-3 or TRBV12-4 and TRBJ2-7; D perhaps matches TRBD1 (5 bases). The CDR3 totals 12 residues. Trimming shortened V by 6 bases and J by 7 bases, and 13 bases separated the two germline ends. Here the CDR3 reads CASSSGFWEQYF. The CDR3 nucleotides read TGTGCCAGCAGCTCAGGGTTCTGGGAGCAGTACTTC.

This clonotype was detected once. The rearrangement joins TRBV20-1 to TRBJ2-1, with TRBD1 matching 12 bases. Looked up from germline, CDR1 is DFQATT and CDR2 is SNEGSKA (reference sequence). V lost 0 bases to trimming and J lost 8 bases; unmatched junction nucleotides: 5. The CDR3 extends over 15 amino acids. CDR3 sequence reads: CSARDPGQGADEQFF. In DNA, the CDR3 is TGCAGTGCTAGAGATCCGGGACAGGGGGCGGATGAGCAGTTCTTC.

The genes are TRBV11-2 and TRBJ2-5; 9 positions match TRBD1. The CDR3 consists of 15 residues. V gave up 5 bases and J gave up 4 bases; unmatched junction bases: 8. Germline CDR1 reads SGHAT; CDR2 reads FQNNGV. In DNA form, the CDR3 reads TGTGCCAGCAGCCCCCGGGACAGGGAATCAGAGACCCAGTACTTC. Translating gives CASSPRDRESETQYF. The whole variable domain, filled in from reference TRBV11-2 and TRBJ2-5, reads EAGVAQSPRYKIIEKRQSVAFWCNPISGHATLYWYQQILGQGPKLLIQFQNNGVVDDSQLPKDRFSAERLKGVDSTLKIQPAKLEDSAVYLCASSPRDRESETQYFGPGTRLLVL.

This sequence joins TRBV19 and TRBJ2-7; D might be TRBD1 (5 bases). V lost 4 bases to trimming and J lost 3 bases, with 10 bases between them. The CDR3 sequence is 13 residues long. CDR1 is LNHDA and CDR2 is SQIVND in the germline V gene (reference sequence). The CDR3 here is CASSKRQHYEQYF. The CDR3 coding sequence is TGTGCCAGTAGTAAACGACAGCACTACGAGCAGTACTTC.

V and J are TRBV7-6 and TRBJ2-5, with 14 positions matching TRBD2. The germline gives CDR1 SGHVS, CDR2 FNYEAQ. This CDR3 has 16 amino acids. V dropped 2 bases and J dropped 4; count of bases not matched to a gene: 3. CDR3 bases: TGTGCCAGCAGCTTACGGACTAGCGGGGGGAGAGAGACCCAGTACTTC. Protein sequence: CASSLRTSGGRETQYF.

The chain has TRBV20-1 and TRBJ2-5, with 7 bases fitting TRBD2. Germline CDR1 reads DFQATT; CDR2 reads SNEGSKA (reference sequence). The CDR3 is made up of 15 amino acids. V dropped 0 bases and J dropped 5; count of bases not matched to a gene: 9. The CDR3 loop is CSARDFGGVRETQYF. Written as DNA, the CDR3 is TGCAGTGCTAGAGATTTTGGGGGGGTACGGGAGACCCAGTACTTC.

This chain joins TRBV11-2 and TRBJ2-5, with D possibly TRBD1 on 5 matching bases. Trimming stripped 5 bases from V and 7 bases from J, with 8 bases between. The CDR3 loop spans 11 amino acids. CDR1 and CDR2 from the germline V gene are SGHAT and FQNNGV. The CDR3 is CASSPQGTQYF. Written as DNA, the CDR3 is TGTGCCAGCAGCCCCCAGGGGACCCAGTACTTC. Based on the CDR3 plus reference TRBV11-2 and TRBJ2-5, the full variable domain is EAGVAQSPRYKIIEKRQSVAFWCNPISGHATLYWYQQILGQGPKLLIQFQNNGVVDDSQLPKDRFSAERLKGVDSTLKIQPAKLEDSAVYLCASSPQGTQYFGPGTRLLVL.

This clonotype was seen at least ten times. This rearrangement joins TRBV4-1 to TRBJ2-1, with 13 bases fitting TRBD2. Per germline, CDR1 MGHRA and CDR2 YSYEKL. CDR3 length: 17 amino acids. The J segment lost 5 bases and the V segment lost 0 bases, leaving 4 bases of the junction unmatched. CDR3 in amino acids: CASSQDPTSGRHNEQFF. CDR3 sequence (DNA): TGCGCCAGCAGCCAAGATCCGACTAGCGGGAGGCACAATGAGCAGTTCTTC.

The J gene is TRBJ1-2, the V gene TRBV20-1, with D perhaps matching TRBD1 (6 bases). V gave up 5 bases and J gave up 8 bases, with 18 bases separating them. The CDR3 loop spans 13 amino acids. The germline V gene encodes CDR1 DFQATT and CDR2 SNEGSKA (reference sequence). The CDR3, as DNA: TGCAGTGCTCCTGGGTGGGGGGCGCAGGGCTACACCTTC. Amino acids: CSAPGWGAQGYTF.

The J gene is TRBJ2-7, the V gene TRBV14, with D maybe TRBD1 (6 bases). The CDR3 length is 13 residues. Deletions cut 4 bases from V and 5 bases from J, with 12 bases between. Germline values: CDR1 SGHDN, CDR2 FVKESK. CDR3 DNA sequence: TGTGCCAGCAGCCTCACACAGGGTAACGAGCAGTACTTC. This encodes CASSLTQGNEQYF.

This clonotype was recorded many times. The V call is TRBV6-2 or TRBV6-3, the J call TRBJ2-7; TRBD1 or TRBD2 may be the D gene (5 bases each). Trimming left V 8 bases short and J 6 bases short, with 17 bases between. Germline CDR1 and CDR2: MNHEY and SVGEGT. The CDR3 is made up of 13 amino acids. DNA for the CDR3: TGTGCCAGCGACCTTCCTGGGGGTCTCGAGCAGTACTTC. Protein product: CASDLPGGLEQYF.

Many counts were recorded for this clonotype. The chain has TRBV7-3 and TRBJ2-3, with a tentative D call TRBD2 (5 bases). Germline CDR1 reads SGHTA; CDR2 reads FQGTGA. Trimming left V 8 bases short and J 0 bases short, with 18 bases between. The CDR3 totals 16 residues. The CDR3 bases are TGTGCCAGCGCCTGGGGTGCTAGCCCGAGCACAGATACGCAGTATTTT. It encodes CASAWGASPSTDTQYF.

This clonotype was recorded at least ten times. The chain combines TRBV11-2 with TRBJ1-1, with 8 bases fitting TRBD1. Germline assignment: CDR1 SGHAT and CDR2 FQNNGV. CDR3 length: 13 residues. V shed 2 bases, J shed 6 bases, and the junction held 2 bases outside the gene matches. The CDR3 DNA reads as TGTGCCAGCAGCTTATCAGGGGGCCCTGAAGCTTTCTTT. Residues: CASSLSGGPEAFF.

There are many counts of this clonotype. The chain combines TRBV6-1 with TRBJ2-5; D remains unclear. V was clipped by 8 bases and J by 1 base, with 20 bases between them. The germline V gene has CDR1 MNHNS and CDR2 SASEGT. The CDR3 is 16 amino acids. The CDR3 nucleotides are TGTGCCAGCTCGTTGGGCCCCAACTATGCCCAAGAGACCCAGTACTTC. Residues: CASSLGPNYAQETQYF.

The genes are TRBV10-3 and TRBJ1-5; 8 bases line up with TRBD1. Trimming took 0 bases from V and 7 from J; bases not matched to a gene: 8. Germline V gene data show CDR1 as ENHRY and CDR2 as SYGVKD. CDR3 length: 16 amino acids. The CDR3 nucleotides are TGTGCCATCAGTGAGTCAGGACAGGGTCGGAACCAGCCCCAGCATTTT. This translates into CAISESGQGRNQPQHF.

This chain uses TRBV28 with TRBJ2-6, with D perhaps being TRBD1 or TRBD2 (6 bases each). CDR3 size: 18 residues. Germline V gives CDR1 MDHEN, CDR2 SYDVKM. V was trimmed by 7 bases and J by 0 bases, leaving 19 bases between them. The CDR3 spells CASTAVGRGLSGANVLTF. The CDR3 DNA follows: TGTGCCAGCACCGCGGTGGGCAGGGGACTCTCTGGGGCCAACGTCCTGACTTTC.

The V and J genes are TRBV7-9 and TRBJ2-1; a possible D gene is TRBD2 (6 bases). Germline CDR1 and CDR2: SEHNR and FQNEAQ (reference sequence). V lost 5 bases and J lost 4, with 15 bases in between. The CDR3 consists of 15 residues. CDR3 nucleotide sequence: TGTGCCAGCAGCCCCGAGCCGGGGGAGTACAATGAGCAGTTCTTC. It yields the protein CASSPEPGEYNEQFF.

This chain connects TRBV12-3 or TRBV12-4 to TRBJ1-1; D gene uncertain. The length of the CDR3 is 13 residues. Trimming took off 6 bases at V and 0 bases at J, with 8 bases between the two ends. The CDR3 spells CASSVGMNTEAFF. The DNA of the CDR3 is TGTGCCAGCAGCGTGGGCATGAACACTGAAGCTTTCTTT.

The sample holds many counts of this clonotype. The chain has TRBV19 and TRBJ1-1; D call uncertain. The CDR3 contains 17 residues. V gave up 6 bases and J gave up 0 bases, with 20 bases separating them. CDR1 is LNHDA and CDR2 is SQIVND in the germline V gene (reference sequence). The CDR3 DNA follows: TGTGCCAGTAGCCCGCCCCGGAACCGCGCGTTGAACACTGAAGCTTTCTTT. This translates into CASSPPRNRALNTEAFF.

The J gene is TRBJ1-5, the V gene TRBV20-1, with 9 positions matching TRBD1. V lost 0 bases, J lost 7 bases, and 7 bases stayed unmatched. Germline V lookup: CDR1 DFQATT, CDR2 SNEGSKA (reference sequence). There are 15 residues in the CDR3. This chain's CDR3 is CSAREGQGEGQPQHF. CDR3 bases: TGCAGTGCTAGAGAGGGACAGGGCGAGGGGCAGCCCCAGCATTTT.

The chain uses TRBV12-3 or TRBV12-4 and TRBJ2-7, with D unresolved. The ends were cut back, 3 bases at V and 2 bases at J, with 8 bases in the middle. The CDR3 is 13 residues long. CDR3 bases: TGTGCCAGCAGTTTCGGCAGAGCCTACGAGCAGTACTTC. Translated: CASSFGRAYEQYF.

CDR3 region: CASTQPPSGSRETQYF. In DNA form, the CDR3 reads TGTGCCAGCACCCAACCCCCTAGCGGGAGTCGGGAGACCCAGTACTTC. The J gene is TRBJ2-5, the V gene TRBV28; 10 positions match TRBD2. This CDR3 spans 16 amino acids. With 7 bases clipped from V and 5 bases from J, the junction kept 13 bases outside the gene matches. Germline V gene data show CDR1 as MDHEN and CDR2 as SYDVKM.

The chain has TRBV12-3 or TRBV12-4 and TRBJ2-7; perhaps TRBD1 as D (6 bases). The V end lost 4 bases, the J end lost 7 bases, and 17 bases lay between the germline ends. The length of the CDR3 is 14 residues. CDR3 nucleotide sequence: TGTGCCAGCAGTTCGGACAGCTGGCTCAGGGAGCAGTACTTC. Translation gives CASSSDSWLREQYF.

This clonotype was counted only a few times. The V gene is TRBV7-9, the J gene TRBJ2-7; D not resolved. Germline CDR1 is SEHNR and CDR2 is FQNEAQ (reference sequence). Trimming left V 2 bases short and J 3 bases short, with 8 bases between. The CDR3 spans 13 residues. CDR3 bases: TGTGCCAGCAGCTTAACCGCAGACTACGAGCAGTACTTC. It yields the protein CASSLTADYEQYF.

This chain connects TRBV10-3 to TRBJ1-2; TRBD1 matches 7 bases. The CDR3 has 16 residues. Looked up from germline, CDR1 is ENHRY and CDR2 is SYGVKD. J was trimmed by 2 bases and V by 4 bases; bases with no gene match: 10. The CDR3: CAISAPPGQTNYGYTF. Here the CDR3 DNA reads TGTGCCATCAGTGCCCCCCCGGGACAGACAAACTATGGCTACACCTTC.

The chain uses TRBV7-3 and TRBJ2-1, with a weak D call TRBD2 (6 bases). V lost 5 bases and J lost 3, with 14 bases in between. From germline, CDR1 is SGHTA and CDR2 FQGTGA. The CDR3 is 15 residues long. In DNA, the CDR3 is TGTGCCAGCAGCAAGAGCGGAGCGGGCTACAATGAGCAGTTCTTC. The encoded protein is CASSKSGAGYNEQFF.

This clonotype has only a few counts. The chain joins TRBV27 to TRBJ1-4; tentative D call: TRBD1 (5 bases). This CDR3 is built from 14 residues. CDR1 and CDR2 (germline): MNHEY, SMNVEV (reference sequence). The V end lost 3 bases, the J end lost 7 bases, and 12 bases lay between the germline ends. The CDR3 protein is CASSLTGVVEKLFF. CDR3 nucleotides: TGTGCCAGCAGTTTGACGGGGGTGGTTGAAAAACTGTTTTTT.

In its sample, this clonotype was seen once. The CDR3: CASRPQGPFGYTF. CDR3 sequence (DNA): TGTGCCAGCAGGCCCCAGGGGCCCTTCGGCTACACCTTC. The chain joins TRBV27 to TRBJ1-2, with a possible D match to TRBD1 (6 bases). CDR3 size: 13 residues. Per the germline V gene, CDR1 is MNHEY and CDR2 is SMNVEV (reference sequence). Trimming removed 6 bases from V and 8 bases from J, with 16 bases in between.